This TCR beta chain is drawn from a study of beta chain features in type 1 diabetes. Study at large: Across the samples, around 110,000,000 sorted cells were examined in total. Findings of the study overall: In every one of the four CD4+ subsets, TCRB CDR3s were moderately but significantly shorter in Type 1 diabetes patients. Fewer insertions but more deletions were seen at VDJ junctions in type 1 diabetes patients. With patients and controls alike, PCR might favor shorter templates to an equal degree.

Since all of the isolated RNA was reverse transcribed, expressed TCRB transcripts were what got sequenced. Sequencing was performed with immunoSEQ multiplex PCR; in TCRdb, only in-frame clones are kept and a portion is missing. The sample lists about 260,000 clones, 24% seen once, with over 0.01% in the top ten. The CDR3 has 13 amino acids. The germline V gene encodes CDR1 SSHAT and CDR2 FNYEAQ (reference sequence). A word on this clone: Antigen: not known. One end of the junction varies from germline; a read error may be responsible.

Sequenced: naive CD4+ T cells from blood. This clonotype was sampled from a woman in her thirties with type 1 diabetes. The chain combines TRBV7-7 with TRBJ2-3; TRBD2 aligns across 7 bases. The CDR3 region has the DNA TGTGCTAGCAGCAAAACTAGCGAAGATACGCAGTATTTT. This translates into CASSKTSEDTQYF.